This TCR beta chain appears in the sequencing data of a study of human T cells and chemical hapten exposure. The CDR3 totals 12 residues. The germline V and J ends were trimmed by 7 bases and 4 bases, with 10 bases remaining between them. Looked up from germline, CDR1 is SEHNR and CDR2 is FQNEAQ (reference sequence). This sample's time point: healthy volunteer bleed at 6 weeks. The authors extracted total RNA from unfractionated whole blood. TCRdb recomputed calls from the RACE reads with MiXCR, one row per CDR3 protein. The data show some 81,000 distinct CDR3 sequences, with around 9.4% seen just once and about 1.7% held by the top ten. Many counts were recorded for this clonotype.

The sequencing input was whole blood. V and J are TRBV7-9 and TRBJ1-1; D might be TRBD1 (5 bases). The clonotype comes from a female donor in good health. Some clones in this sample may be carry-over from other donors' samples. The CDR3 DNA sequence: TGTGCCAGCAACATGGGGGGCACTGAAGCTTTCTTT. It translates to CASNMGGTEAFF.